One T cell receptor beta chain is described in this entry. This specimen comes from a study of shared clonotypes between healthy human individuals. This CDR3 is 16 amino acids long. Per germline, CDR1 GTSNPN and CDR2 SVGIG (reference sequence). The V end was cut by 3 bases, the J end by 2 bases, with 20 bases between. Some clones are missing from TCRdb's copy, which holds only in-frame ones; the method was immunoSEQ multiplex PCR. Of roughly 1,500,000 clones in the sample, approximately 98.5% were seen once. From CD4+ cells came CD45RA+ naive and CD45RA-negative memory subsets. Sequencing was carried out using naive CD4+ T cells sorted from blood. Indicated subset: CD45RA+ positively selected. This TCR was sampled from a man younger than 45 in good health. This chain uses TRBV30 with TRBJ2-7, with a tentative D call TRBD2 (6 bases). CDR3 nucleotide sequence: TGTGCCTGGAGCATGGTCAACAGCGGGCCTACCTACGAGCAGTACTTC. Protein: CAWSMVNSGPTYEQYF.